Below are 17 T cell receptor beta chains sequenced from a single sample in a study of CD8 T cells in Susac syndrome. Random hexamers primed reverse transcription of about 0.5 to 1 ug RNA. TCRdb ran MiXCR on the immunoSEQ multiplex PCR reads and lists one entry per CDR3 protein. The sample holds around 280,000 distinct CDR3 sequences; roughly nine tenths are singletons and the top ten take roughly 0.064%. The source material was CD4+ T cells from PBMCs. The receptors shown here come from a human donor with multiple sclerosis.

This chain joins TRBV11-1 and TRBJ1-1; D may be TRBD1 (5 bases). Germline-derived CDR1 and CDR2 are SGHAT and FQDESV (reference sequence). The CDR3 has 13 residues. V lost 3 bases to trimming and J lost 11 bases, with 16 bases between them. In nucleotides, the CDR3 is TGTGCCAGCAGCTTTCCCGCGGGGACGGAGGCTTTCTTT. Residues: CASSFPAGTEAFF.

The chain links TRBV6-5 to TRBJ1-1; 9 nucleotides agree with TRBD1. This CDR3 region has 14 residues. V dropped 7 bases and J dropped 1; count of bases not matched to a gene: 4. Germline V gene data show CDR1 as MNHEY and CDR2 as SVGAGI. The DNA of the CDR3 is TGTGCCAGCACTCCGGACAGGGGGAACACTGAAGCTTTCTTT. Residues: CASTPDRGNTEAFF.

Details on this clonotype: At one end, the junction sequence differs from germline, possibly due to a read error. The V call is TRBV7-7, the J call TRBJ2-1; 8 bases line up with TRBD2. Looked up from germline, CDR1 is SSHAT and CDR2 is FNYEAQ (reference sequence). This CDR3 has 13 amino acids. CDR3 bases: TGTGCTAGCAGCCCACTAGCGGAGACTGAGCAGTTCTTC. This gives the protein CASSPLAETEQFF. Full variable domain (rest looked up from reference TRBV7-7 and TRBJ2-1): GAGVSQSPRYKVTKRGQDVTLRCDPISSHATLYWYQQALGQGPEFLTYFNYEAQPDKSGLPSDRFSAERPEGSISTLTIQRTEQRDSAMYRCASSPLAETEQFFGPGTRLTVL.

CDR3 DNA sequence: TGCGCCAGCAGCTTGGACCGGTCGAGGCGCTACGAGCAGTACTTC. This gives the protein CASSLDRSRRYEQYF. The chain joins TRBV5-1 to TRBJ2-7; D is unresolved. CDR1 is SGHRS, CDR2 YFSETQ, per germline. This CDR3 is 15 amino acids long. The V and J ends lost 0 bases and 3 bases respectively, with 13 bases between them.

This clonotype was recorded once. CDR3 bases: TGTGCCAGCAGCGTTATGGAGACCCAGTACTTC. The encoded protein is CASSVMETQYF. The chain recombines TRBV7-2 with TRBJ2-5; D uncertain. The CDR3 length is 11 residues. From germline, CDR1 is SGHTA and CDR2 FQGNSA. V was trimmed by 5 bases and J by 5 bases, leaving 6 bases between them.

V gene TRBV19 combines with J gene TRBJ2-5; possibly TRBD1 for D (6 bases). This CDR3 comprises 15 residues. Looked up from germline, CDR1 is LNHDA and CDR2 is SQIVND (reference sequence). V gave up 3 bases and J gave up 5 bases, with 16 bases separating them. The CDR3 loop reads CASSMGGRGDETQYF. Here the CDR3 DNA reads TGTGCCAGTAGTATGGGCGGCAGGGGTGACGAGACCCAGTACTTC.

This clonotype has a single count. The junction shows a germline mismatch at one end, possibly a read error. CDR3 sequence: CASSLDSISYEQCF. In nucleotides, the CDR3 is TGTGCCAGCAGCCTGGACAGTATCTCCTACGAGCAGTGCTTC. The chain couples TRBV14 to TRBJ2-7; TRBD1 might be the D (6 bases). Looked up from germline, CDR1 is SGHDN and CDR2 is FVKESK. There are 14 residues in the CDR3.

The CDR3 coding sequence is TGTGCCCATCTACCTCAGGGGAACACTGAAGCTTTCTTT. Amino acid sequence: CAHLPQGNTEAFF. J is TRBJ1-1 and V is TRBV30; TRBD1 is a possible D gene (5 bases). The CDR3 has 13 residues. Germline V gene sequence: CDR1 GTSNPN, CDR2 SVGIG (reference sequence). The germline V and J ends were trimmed by 8 bases and 1 base, with 14 bases remaining between them.

The chain carries TRBV19 and TRBJ1-4, with 8 bases that match TRBD1. Germline CDR1 reads LNHDA; CDR2 reads SQIVND (reference sequence). Trimming at V came to 7 bases and at J to 8 bases, leaving 9 bases not matched to a gene. This CDR3 is 14 amino acids long. In DNA form, the CDR3 reads TGTGCCAGTACCCGGACAGGGAAGGCCGAAAAACTGTTTTTT. Its protein is CASTRTGKAEKLFF. The full variable domain, its missing parts supplied by reference TRBV19 and TRBJ1-4, is DGGITQSPKYLFRKEGQNVTLSCEQNLNHDAMYWYRQDPGQGLRLIYYSQIVNDFQKGDIAEGYSVSREKKESFPLTVTSAQKNPTAFYLCASTRTGKAEKLFFGSGTQLSVL.

The chain carries TRBV18 and TRBJ2-5, with 8 bases lining up with TRBD1. The CDR3 is made up of 16 amino acids. CDR1 KGHSH and CDR2 LQKENI come from the germline V gene. The trim removed 1 base at V and 3 bases at J, leaving 7 bases unmatched. CDR3 amino acids: CASSPRLTGAEETQYF. The CDR3 DNA sequence: TGTGCCAGCTCACCACGACTGACAGGGGCGGAAGAGACCCAGTACTTC.

This sequence joins TRBV25-1 and TRBJ2-7, with D maybe TRBD1 (6 bases). Germline CDR1 and CDR2: MGHDK and SYGVNS. V gave up 6 bases and J gave up 6 bases, with 9 bases separating them. The CDR3 covers 11 residues. The CDR3 region has the DNA TGTGCCAGCAGCGAAGGGGGCGAGCAGTACTTC. Translation gives CASSEGGEQYF.

The chain combines TRBV7-9 with TRBJ2-7; 12 bases map to TRBD1. CDR1 is SEHNR and CDR2 is FQNEAQ in the germline V gene (reference sequence). This CDR3 has 15 residues. Unmatched junction bases numbered 3, after V lost 1 base and J lost 5 bases. CDR3 in amino acids: CASSLGGTGGHEQYF. In nucleotides, the CDR3 is TGTGCCAGCAGCTTAGGCGGGACAGGGGGCCACGAGCAGTACTTC.

The rearrangement uses TRBV20-1 and TRBJ2-7; 10 nucleotides match TRBD2. Losses at the gene ends were 0 bases for V and 1 base for J; bases not matched to a gene: 6. CDR1 is DFQATT, CDR2 SNEGSKA, per germline (reference sequence). The CDR3 has 16 residues. For the CDR3, the DNA is TGCAGTGCTAGAGATTCCAGCGGGAGGGGGTCCTACGAGCAGTACTTC. This sequence encodes CSARDSSGRGSYEQYF.

The chain carries TRBV27 and TRBJ2-4; 8 bases map to TRBD1. With 2 bases clipped from V and 0 bases from J, the junction kept 12 bases outside the gene matches. Germline CDR1 and CDR2: MNHEY and SMNVEV (reference sequence). The CDR3 loop spans 19 amino acids. The CDR3 DNA is TGTGCCAGCAGTTTAGAAAGCCCCGCAGGGGGCGAAGCCAAAAACATTCAGTACTTC. Translation: CASSLESPAGGEAKNIQYF.

V is TRBV7-2 and J is TRBJ1-1; possible D gene TRBD1, 6 bases. The CDR3 has 14 amino acids. Trimming shortened V by 5 bases and J by 7 bases, and 17 bases separated the two germline ends. Germline loops: CDR1 SGHTA, CDR2 FQGNSA. Here the CDR3 reads CASSIGGRRDEAFF. Written as DNA, the CDR3 is TGTGCCAGCAGCATCGGGGGCCGGAGGGATGAAGCTTTCTTT.

This chain joins TRBV4-2 and TRBJ2-7; TRBD2 agrees at 14 bases. Germline values: CDR1 LGHNA, CDR2 YNFKEQ. This CDR3 has 15 amino acids. V lost 1 base and J lost 5; bases outside the gene matches: 1. CDR3: CASSQGTSGGNEQYF. CDR3 DNA sequence: TGTGCCAGCAGCCAAGGGACTAGCGGGGGGAACGAGCAGTACTTC.

The rearrangement joins TRBV10-2 to TRBJ1-5, with D possibly being TRBD1 (5 bases). Looked up from germline, CDR1 is WSHSY and CDR2 is SAAADI. The CDR3 contains 19 residues. V lost 0 bases to trimming and J lost 6 bases, with 24 bases between them. CDR3 DNA: TGCGCCAGCAGTGAGTCTTCACTGCTGTCAGTAGGGGAGTTTCAGCCCCAGCATTTT. Amino acids: CASSESSLLSVGEFQPQHF.